This T cell receptor beta chain is from a study of blood T cell repertoires in COVID-19. The overall study: The origin of the acute and convalescent COVID-19 samples was the United States, Italy and Spain. PBMCs, B-cell-depleted T cells, or T cells provided the cDNA or gDNA that made up the material.

Profiling relied on immunoSEQ multiplex PCR, and the TCRdb table lists in-frame clones only, not all of them. The sample records 140,000 to 150,000 clones, 70% to 85% being singletons. V shed 4 bases, J shed 5 bases, and the junction held 7 bases outside the gene matches. The length of the CDR3 is 14 residues. CDR1 and CDR2 from the germline V gene are SNHLY and FYNNEI. The specimen sequenced was peripheral blood. The chain joins TRBV2 to TRBJ1-2; 7 bases line up with TRBD1. This sequence was found in a man between 60 and 75 years old with active or convalescent COVID-19. This CDR3 reads CASSGAGTEYGYTF. Here the CDR3 DNA reads TGTGCCAGCAGTGGGGCCGGGACAGAATATGGCTACACCTTC.